This T cell receptor (beta chain) emerged from a study of technical replicates of blood from several donors (dated by TCRdb to the late 2010s). Concerning this clone: Its antigen remains unidentified. Per-nucleotide qualities are absent, and no much larger clonotype sits a single base away.

The method was the immunoSEQ multiplex PCR assay. TCRdb's version of the immuneACCESS table is confined to in-frame rearrangements and falls short of the full clone set. An unresolved V gene accounts for under half of the shortfall where checked; the remainder is of unknown origin. The sample includes some 71,000 clones, with around 97% observed a single time. The top ten clones comprise under 0.2% of the sample. V and J lose 6 bases and 0 bases, and a span of 8 bases separates them. The CDR3, from cysteine to phenylalanine, totals 13 residues. CDR3 DNA only is kept here, 39 bases in frame from base 1. The CDR1 and CDR2 encoded by the germline V gene are SGHRS and YFSETQ.

The chain uses TRBV5-1 and TRBJ2-3, and possibly TRBD2, on 5 matching bases. The TCR was taken from a human donor in good health. Input material: T cells isolated from PBMCs. The DNA sequence follows: TGCGCCAGCAACCCGGGGAGCACAGATACGCAGTATTTT. It translates to CASNPGSTDTQYF.